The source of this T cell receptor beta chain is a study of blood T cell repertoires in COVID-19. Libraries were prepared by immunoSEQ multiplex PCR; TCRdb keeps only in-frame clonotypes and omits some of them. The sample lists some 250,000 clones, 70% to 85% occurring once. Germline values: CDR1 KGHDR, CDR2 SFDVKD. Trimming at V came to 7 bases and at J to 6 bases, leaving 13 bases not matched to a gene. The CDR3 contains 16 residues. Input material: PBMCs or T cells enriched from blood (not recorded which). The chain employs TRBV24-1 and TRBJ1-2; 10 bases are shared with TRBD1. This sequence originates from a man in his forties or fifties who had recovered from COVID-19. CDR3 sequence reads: CATSGRHGTGDNGYTF. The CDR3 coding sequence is TGTGCCACCAGCGGTAGACACGGGACAGGGGACAATGGCTACACCTTC.